This entry features one TCR beta chain sequence. Its specificity is unknown. The sample belongs to a study of OX40 agonist ivuxolimab in advanced cancers. The wider study: Ivuxolimab, an antibody that agonizes OX40 (CD134), was administered to the patients.

Trimming took off 4 bases at V and 0 bases at J, with 11 bases between the two ends. CDR1 and CDR2 (germline): SNHLY, FYNNEI. The CDR3 totals 15 residues. Data came from immunoSEQ multiplex PCR; TCRdb stores just in-frame clones and leaves some out. The sample includes approximately 29,000 clones, more than 70% of them seen just once. Notes on the study in general: Part of the nonresponder group also had normalized T-cell clonal expansion that was low. Dose levels from 0.1 to 3.0 mg/kg saw CD4+ and CD8+ blood T cells expand clonally by week 6.

The sequences come from CD4+ or CD8+ T cells sorted from blood, collected in a trial of the OX40 agonist ivuxolimab. The V and J genes are TRBV2 and TRBJ2-3; D is possibly TRBD2 (6 bases). The source is an adult with an advanced solid tumor such as melanoma, head and neck, liver or kidney cancer. As DNA, the CDR3 is TGTGCCAGCAGTGGGACTACTTATAGCACAGATACGCAGTATTTT. Translation: CASSGTTYSTDTQYF.